In its sample, the clone carrying this TCR beta chain was seen a few times. This entry comes from a study of human T cells and chemical hapten exposure. CDR3 length: 13 amino acids. Losses at the gene ends were 5 bases for V and 5 bases for J; bases not matched to a gene: 4. Germline CDR1 is SGHAT and CDR2 is FQNNGV. The time point denotes: patch test 1, 2 weeks after DPC sensitization. Treatment denoted: therapeutic diphenylcyclopropenone sensitization with weekly scalp DPC. Using its own MiXCR run on the RACE reads, TCRdb lists one record per CDR3 protein. The table includes roughly 180,000 distinct CDR3 sequences, more than 20% detected once.

The origin of this receptor is a woman between 45 and 60 years old with alopecia areata. Some clones in this sample may be carry-over from other donors' samples. The sample was whole blood, taken in connection with sensitization to the hapten diphenylcyclopropenone (DPC). The J gene is TRBJ2-3, the V gene TRBV11-2, with 7 positions matching TRBD2. The CDR3 region is CASSATSVDTQYF. DNA of the CDR3: TGTGCCAGCAGCGCAACTAGCGTAGATACGCAGTATTTT.